Below, 21 T cell receptor beta chains from the same sample are listed, as sequenced in a study of T cells in Graves' hyperthyroidism and ophthalmopathy. RNA transcripts served as the template for amplifying TCR beta CDR3 regions. HTBI primers were employed in a first-round RT-PCR of the TCR CDR3. TCRdb analysed the multiplex PCR reads with MiXCR anew, one entry per CDR3 protein. The data show 800,000 or so distinct CDR3 sequences, more than 30% seen once. The sample comprised blood. The source is a man younger than 35 with Graves' hyperthyroidism.

This clonotype was counted once. One junction end disagrees with the germline gene, perhaps due to a read error. The V call is TRBV10-3, the J call TRBJ1-5; 8 bases line up with TRBD1. Germline CDR1 and CDR2: ENHRY and SYGVKD. The CDR3 contains 16 residues. For the CDR3, the DNA is TGTGCCAGCAGTTACTCCATCGACAGGGGCGGTCAGCCCCAGCATTTT. Its protein is CASSYSIDRGGQPQHF.

This clonotype turned up a few times. The chain recombines TRBV7-9 with TRBJ1-1; no firm D call. The CDR3 has 13 residues. Germline assignment: CDR1 SEHNR and CDR2 FQNEAQ (reference sequence). V lost 3 bases, J lost 8 bases, and 13 bases lay in between. CDR3 sequence (DNA): TGTGCCAGCAGCTTCATAAACCAGGACGAAGCTTTCTTT. Translation gives CASSFINQDEAFF.

This clonotype appeared many times. The chain employs TRBV20-1 and TRBJ2-7; unclear D gene. Trimming pared 1 base from V and 2 bases from J, leaving 15 bases between. There are 15 residues in the CDR3. Germline V gene data show CDR1 as DFQATT and CDR2 as SNEGSKA (reference sequence). CDR3 residues: CSARGQAVVPYEQYF. The CDR3 DNA sequence: TGCAGTGCTAGAGGGCAGGCGGTCGTACCCTACGAGCAGTACTTC.

The rearrangement links TRBV11-2 to TRBJ2-5, with 10 positions matching TRBD1. Germline V gene data show CDR1 as SGHAT and CDR2 as FQNNGV. The ends lost 5 bases at V and 5 bases at J; junction bases unmatched: 11. CDR3 size: 16 residues. The CDR3 bases are TGTGCCAGCAGCCGAGATGTGACAGGGGGCTGGGAGACCCAGTACTTC. This sequence encodes CASSRDVTGGWETQYF.

The V and J genes are TRBV7-9 and TRBJ1-5; no definite D call. This CDR3 is built from 14 residues. CDR1 and CDR2 (germline): SEHNR, FQNEAQ (reference sequence). V was clipped by 5 bases and J by 7 bases, with 15 bases between them. CDR3: CASSPTSGFQPQHF. CDR3 coding DNA: TGTGCCAGCAGCCCGACTTCCGGGTTCCAGCCCCAGCATTTT.

The genes are TRBV12-3 or TRBV12-4 and TRBJ1-1, with D unclear. This CDR3 spans 13 amino acids. V was shortened by 5 bases and J by 1 base, with 8 bases between the two germline ends. As DNA, the CDR3 is TGTGCCAGCAGTCCTTTCGGGAACACTGAAGCTTTCTTT. Encoded protein: CASSPFGNTEAFF.

The sample holds one count of this clonotype. This may be a read error: a much more frequent sequence differs by one nucleotide. This chain uses TRBV7-8 with TRBJ2-7, with a weak D call TRBD2 (6 bases). CDR1 and CDR2 from the germline V gene are SGHVS and FQNEAQ. This CDR3 region has 16 residues. V lost 1 base, J lost 6 bases, and 19 bases lay in between. CDR3 protein: CASSLEGGAGFSEQYF. The CDR3 DNA reads as TGTGCCAGCAGCTTAGAAGGAGGGGCAGGGTTCAGCGAGCAGTACTTC.

This clonotype turned up a few times. This chain joins TRBV6-1 and TRBJ1-5; TRBD1 matches 7 bases. Germline V CDR1 and CDR2: MNHNS, SASEGT. The CDR3 sequence is 16 residues long. V lost 4 bases, J lost 2 bases, and 8 bases stayed unmatched. The CDR3 DNA follows: TGTGCCAGCAGTGTGGTGGCAGGGGGTGGCAATCAGCCCCAGCATTTT. As protein: CASSVVAGGGNQPQHF.

This clonotype was detected ten times or more. V gene TRBV29-1 combines with J gene TRBJ1-3, with D perhaps matching TRBD1 (6 bases). The CDR3 sequence is 14 residues long. V lost 4 bases, J lost 0 bases, and 10 bases lay in between. Per the germline V gene, CDR1 is SQVTM and CDR2 is ANQGSEA. The CDR3 nucleotides read TGCAGCGTTGGCCTGGACAGCTCTGGAAACACCATATATTTT. It yields the protein CSVGLDSSGNTIYF.

The CDR3 bases are TGTGCCAGCAGCTTCGGGACTGAAAACACCGGGGAGCTGTTTTTT. Residues: CASSFGTENTGELFF. The chain has TRBV9 and TRBJ2-2; perhaps TRBD2 as D (6 bases). V shed 4 bases and J shed 2 bases, with 12 bases lying between them. Germline V gene lookup returns CDR1 SGDLS and CDR2 YYNGEE. The CDR3 contains 15 residues.

The V gene is TRBV2, the J gene TRBJ2-7; either TRBD1 or TRBD2 may supply D (5 bases each). The germline gives CDR1 SNHLY, CDR2 FYNNEI. The length of the CDR3 is 14 residues. The ends were cut back, 6 bases at V and 1 base at J, with 13 bases in the middle. Here the CDR3 DNA reads TGTGCCAGCAGGGGAGCGACAGAGTCCTACGAGCAGTACTTC. Its protein is CASRGATESYEQYF.

There are many counts of this clonotype. The chain has TRBV20-1 and TRBJ1-6; 9 bases are a match to TRBD1. The CDR3 length is 15 residues. With 0 bases clipped from V and 9 bases from J, the junction kept 6 bases outside the gene matches. Germline V gives CDR1 DFQATT, CDR2 SNEGSKA (reference sequence). In DNA, the CDR3 is TGCAGTGCTAGAGATCTCGGGACAGGGTTTTCACCCCTCCACTTT. It translates to CSARDLGTGFSPLHF.

This clonotype has ten or more counts. This rearrangement joins TRBV7-3 to TRBJ2-6; D unclear. V lost 2 bases and J lost 2, with 7 bases in between. There are 15 residues in the CDR3. Germline CDR1 and CDR2: SGHTA and FQGTGA. The CDR3 coding sequence is TGTGCCAGCAGCTTAGGGGTACCTGGGGCCAACGTCCTGACTTTC. As protein: CASSLGVPGANVLTF.

This clonotype was seen many times. The chain joins TRBV5-5 to TRBJ1-1; D gene uncertain. The V and J ends lost 0 bases and 11 bases respectively, with 8 bases between them. Germline values: CDR1 SGHKS, CDR2 YYEKEE (reference sequence). The CDR3 totals 11 residues. The CDR3, as DNA: TGTGCCAGCAGCTTGGCCAAGCGGGCTTTCTTT. Its protein is CASSLAKRAFF.

The rearrangement joins TRBV20-1 to TRBJ2-7, with a weak D call TRBD1 (6 bases). Germline values: CDR1 DFQATT, CDR2 SNEGSKA (reference sequence). This CDR3 comprises 14 residues. V lost 1 base and J lost 2, with 12 bases in between. CDR3 DNA sequence: TGCAGTGCTAGAGTTTTCAGGGGCACCTACGAGCAGTACTTC. Amino acids: CSARVFRGTYEQYF.

The V gene is TRBV29-1, the J gene TRBJ2-7; D perhaps matches TRBD2 (6 bases). The V gene lost 4 bases and the J gene lost 5 bases, with 24 bases spanning the gap. CDR1 and CDR2 (germline): SQVTM, ANQGSEA. The CDR3 covers 16 residues. CDR3 DNA sequence: TGCAGCGTTGGCGCCGGGGAAGAGACTAGAATCAACGAGCAGTACTTC. It is translated as CSVGAGEETRINEQYF.

This clonotype appeared many times. This chain links TRBV19 with TRBJ1-2; D might be TRBD1 (6 bases). Germline V gene data show CDR1 as LNHDA and CDR2 as SQIVND (reference sequence). The CDR3 totals 16 residues. The V and J ends lost 5 bases and 4 bases respectively, with 20 bases between them. This chain's CDR3 is CASSLRPRQDLYGYTF. Here the CDR3 DNA reads TGTGCCAGTAGTCTCCGGCCCCGACAGGACCTCTATGGCTACACCTTC.

This chain links TRBV7-2 with TRBJ1-1; D is possibly TRBD1 (6 bases). Germline V gene data show CDR1 as SGHTA and CDR2 as FQGNSA. The CDR3 totals 13 residues. The V gene lost 5 bases and the J gene lost 11 bases, with 18 bases spanning the gap. The CDR3 nucleotides are TGTGCCAGCAGCGCTCCGGACGGTAGGGGGGCTTTCTTT. Amino acids: CASSAPDGRGAFF.

This clonotype has ten or more counts. This chain links TRBV6-5 with TRBJ1-1; possibly TRBD1 for D (5 bases). The CDR3 spans 12 residues. CDR1 is MNHEY and CDR2 is SVGAGI in the germline V gene. Trimming cost V 2 bases and J 11 bases, with 12 bases left between them. This chain's CDR3 is CASSYSGGRAFF. CDR3 bases: TGTGCCAGCAGTTACAGCGGGGGTAGGGCTTTCTTT.

The chain uses TRBV20-1 and TRBJ2-7; 7 bases align to TRBD1. The junction had 7 bases not matched to a gene; V was cut back by 2 bases and J by 3 bases. The CDR3 is 14 amino acids. Germline V CDR1 and CDR2: DFQATT, SNEGSKA (reference sequence). In DNA form, the CDR3 reads TGCAGTGCTAGAACCGAGGACAGGATCTACGAGCAGTACTTC. Residues: CSARTEDRIYEQYF.

The chain is built from TRBV7-2 and TRBJ1-4, with TRBD1 matching 7 bases. Germline V gene sequence: CDR1 SGHTA, CDR2 FQGNSA. The CDR3 consists of 15 residues. The V segment lost 1 base and the J segment 6 bases; nucleotides outside the gene matches: 5. For the CDR3, the DNA is TGTGCCAGCAGCTTAGAGACAGGGCTAGATGAAAAACTGTTTTTT. This encodes CASSLETGLDEKLFF.